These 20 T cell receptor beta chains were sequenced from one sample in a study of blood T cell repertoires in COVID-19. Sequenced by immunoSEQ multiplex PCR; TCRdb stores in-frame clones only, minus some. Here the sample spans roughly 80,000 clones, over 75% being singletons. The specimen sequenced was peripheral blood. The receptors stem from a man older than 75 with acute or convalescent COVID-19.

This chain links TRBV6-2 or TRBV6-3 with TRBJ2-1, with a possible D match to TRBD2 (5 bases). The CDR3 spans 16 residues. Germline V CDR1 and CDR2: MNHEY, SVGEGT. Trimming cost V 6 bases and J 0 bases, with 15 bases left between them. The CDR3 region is CASSPGLLSSYNEQFF. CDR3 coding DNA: TGTGCCAGCAGCCCTGGACTCCTTAGCTCCTACAATGAGCAGTTCTTC.

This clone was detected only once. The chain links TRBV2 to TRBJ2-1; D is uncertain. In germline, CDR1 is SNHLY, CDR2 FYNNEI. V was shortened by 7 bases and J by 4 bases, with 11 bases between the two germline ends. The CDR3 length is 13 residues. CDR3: CASTMVEYNEQFF. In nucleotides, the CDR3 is TGTGCCAGCACCATGGTAGAGTACAATGAGCAGTTCTTC.

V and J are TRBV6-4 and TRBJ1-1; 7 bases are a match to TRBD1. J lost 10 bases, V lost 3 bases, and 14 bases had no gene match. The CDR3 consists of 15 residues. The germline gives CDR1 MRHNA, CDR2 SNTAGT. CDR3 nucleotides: TGTGCCAGCAGTGAGAGATCAACAGGGGAAAGTCGAGCTTTCTTT. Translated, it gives CASSERSTGESRAFF.

In DNA, the CDR3 is TGTGCCAGCAGTGACTGGGGGGGAAGCTCCTACAATGAGCAGTTCTTC. Translating gives CASSDWGGSSYNEQFF. The rearrangement joins TRBV2 to TRBJ2-1; 7 bases are shared with TRBD2. The CDR3 covers 16 residues. The trim removed 3 bases at V and 0 bases at J, leaving 5 bases unmatched. Germline V gene lookup returns CDR1 SNHLY and CDR2 FYNNEI. The whole variable domain, remainder taken from reference TRBV2 and TRBJ2-1, is EPEVTQTPSHQVTQMGQEVILRCVPISNHLYFYWYRQILGQKVEFLVSFYNNEISEKSEIFDDQFSVERPDGSNFTLKIRSTKLEDSAMYFCASSDWGGSSYNEQFFGPGTRLTVL.

The CDR3: CASSVGLETGYDTQYF. CDR3 DNA sequence: TGTGCCAGCAGCGTAGGGCTTGAGACGGGGTACGATACGCAGTATTTT. This chain links TRBV9 with TRBJ2-3; TRBD2 might be the D (5 bases). Germline CDR1 and CDR2: SGDLS and YYNGEE. Trimming left V 0 bases short and J 6 bases short, with 17 bases between. The length of the CDR3 is 16 residues.

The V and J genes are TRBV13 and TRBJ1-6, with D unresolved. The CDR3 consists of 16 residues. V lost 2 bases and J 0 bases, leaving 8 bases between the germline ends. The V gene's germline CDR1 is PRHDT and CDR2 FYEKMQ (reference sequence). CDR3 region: CASSLKQLSYNSPLHF. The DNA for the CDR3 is TGTGCCAGCAGCTTAAAACAGCTCTCCTATAATTCACCCCTCCACTTT.

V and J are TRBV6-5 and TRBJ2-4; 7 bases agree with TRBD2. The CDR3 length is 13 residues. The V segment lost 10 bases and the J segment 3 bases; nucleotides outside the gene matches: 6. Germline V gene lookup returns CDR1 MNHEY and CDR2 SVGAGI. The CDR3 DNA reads TGTGCCACCGCTGGGGGGGGCAAAAACATTCAGTACTTC. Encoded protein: CATAGGGKNIQYF.

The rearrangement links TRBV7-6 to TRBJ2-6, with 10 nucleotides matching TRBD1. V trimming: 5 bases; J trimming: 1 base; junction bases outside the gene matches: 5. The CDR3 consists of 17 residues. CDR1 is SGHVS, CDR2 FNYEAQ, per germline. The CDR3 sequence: CASSLGTGVSGANVLTF. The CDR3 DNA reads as TGTGCCAGCAGCCTAGGGACAGGGGTATCTGGGGCCAACGTCCTGACTTTC.

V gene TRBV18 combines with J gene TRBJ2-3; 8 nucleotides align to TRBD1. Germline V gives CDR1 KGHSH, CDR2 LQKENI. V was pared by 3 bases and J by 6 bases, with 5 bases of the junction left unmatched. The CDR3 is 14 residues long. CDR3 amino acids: CASSPRQGPDTQYF. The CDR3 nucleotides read TGTGCCAGCTCACCGAGACAGGGGCCGGATACGCAGTATTTT.

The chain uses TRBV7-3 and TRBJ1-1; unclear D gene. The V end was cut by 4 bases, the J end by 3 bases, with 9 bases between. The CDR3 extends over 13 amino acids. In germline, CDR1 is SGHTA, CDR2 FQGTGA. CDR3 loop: CASSSQADTEAFF. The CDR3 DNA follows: TGTGCCAGCAGCTCTCAGGCAGACACTGAAGCTTTCTTT.

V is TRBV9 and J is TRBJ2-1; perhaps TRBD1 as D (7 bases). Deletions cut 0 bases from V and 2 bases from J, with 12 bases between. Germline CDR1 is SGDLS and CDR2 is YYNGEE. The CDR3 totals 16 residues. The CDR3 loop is CASSVEGQRAYNEQFF. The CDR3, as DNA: TGTGCCAGCAGCGTAGAGGGACAGCGGGCCTACAATGAGCAGTTCTTC.

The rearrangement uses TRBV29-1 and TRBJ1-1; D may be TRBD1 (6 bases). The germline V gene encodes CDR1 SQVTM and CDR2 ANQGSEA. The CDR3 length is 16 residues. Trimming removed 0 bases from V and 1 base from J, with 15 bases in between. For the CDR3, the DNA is TGCAGCGTTGAAGATCGTGTGCGGGGGCCGAACACTGAAGCTTTCTTT. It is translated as CSVEDRVRGPNTEAFF.

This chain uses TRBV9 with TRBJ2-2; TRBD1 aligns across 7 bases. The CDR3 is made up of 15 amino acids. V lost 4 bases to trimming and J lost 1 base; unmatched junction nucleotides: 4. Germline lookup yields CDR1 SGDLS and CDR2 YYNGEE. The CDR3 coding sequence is TGTGCCAGCAGCCCGGGGACAGTGAACACCGGGGAGCTGTTTTTT. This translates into CASSPGTVNTGELFF.

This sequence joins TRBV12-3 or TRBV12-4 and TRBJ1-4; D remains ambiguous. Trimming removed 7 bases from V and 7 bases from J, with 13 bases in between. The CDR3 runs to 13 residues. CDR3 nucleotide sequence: TGTGCCAGCACCCTAGGAGTTTTTGAAAAACTGTTTTTT. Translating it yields CASTLGVFEKLFF.

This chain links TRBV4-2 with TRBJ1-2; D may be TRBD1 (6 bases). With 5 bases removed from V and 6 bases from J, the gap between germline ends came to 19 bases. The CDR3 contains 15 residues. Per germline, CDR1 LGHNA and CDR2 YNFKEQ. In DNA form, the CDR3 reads TGTGCCAGCAGCTACGATAGCCAGGGGTATAATGGCTACACCTTC. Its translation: CASSYDSQGYNGYTF.

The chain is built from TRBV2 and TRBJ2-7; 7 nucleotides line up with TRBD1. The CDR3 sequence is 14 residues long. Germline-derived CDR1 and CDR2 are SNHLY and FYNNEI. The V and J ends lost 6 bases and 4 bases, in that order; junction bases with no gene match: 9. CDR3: CASSPRQGLYEQYF. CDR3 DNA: TGTGCCAGCAGCCCAAGACAGGGATTGTACGAGCAGTACTTC.

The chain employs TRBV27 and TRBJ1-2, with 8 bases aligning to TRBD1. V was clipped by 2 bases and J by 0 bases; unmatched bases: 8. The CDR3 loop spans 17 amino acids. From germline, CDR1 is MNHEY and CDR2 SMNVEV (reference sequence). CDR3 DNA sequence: TGTGCCAGCAGTTTAAAACGACAGGGGTCCGCTAACTATGGCTACACCTTC. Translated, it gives CASSLKRQGSANYGYTF.

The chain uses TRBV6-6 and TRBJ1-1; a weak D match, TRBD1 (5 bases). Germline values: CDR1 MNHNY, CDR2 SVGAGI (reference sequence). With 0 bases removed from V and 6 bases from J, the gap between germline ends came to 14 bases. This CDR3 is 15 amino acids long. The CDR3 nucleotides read TGTGCCAGCAGTTACTCGGTTCGGGGGGAGGCTGAAGCTTTCTTT. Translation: CASSYSVRGEAEAFF.

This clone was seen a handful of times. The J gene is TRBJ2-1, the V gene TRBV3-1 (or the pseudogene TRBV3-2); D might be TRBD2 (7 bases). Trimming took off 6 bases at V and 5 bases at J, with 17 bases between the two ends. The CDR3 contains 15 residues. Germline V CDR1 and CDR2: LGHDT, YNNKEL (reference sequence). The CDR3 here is CASRIGAGANNEQFF. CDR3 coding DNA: TGTGCCAGCAGAATAGGGGCGGGGGCAAACAATGAGCAGTTCTTC.

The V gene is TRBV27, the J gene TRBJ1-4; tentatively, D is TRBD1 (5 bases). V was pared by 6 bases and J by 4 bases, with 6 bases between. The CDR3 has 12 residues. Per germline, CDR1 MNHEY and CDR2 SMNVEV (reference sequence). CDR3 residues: CASRQVNEKLFF. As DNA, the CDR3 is TGTGCCAGCAGACAGGTTAATGAAAAACTGTTTTTT.